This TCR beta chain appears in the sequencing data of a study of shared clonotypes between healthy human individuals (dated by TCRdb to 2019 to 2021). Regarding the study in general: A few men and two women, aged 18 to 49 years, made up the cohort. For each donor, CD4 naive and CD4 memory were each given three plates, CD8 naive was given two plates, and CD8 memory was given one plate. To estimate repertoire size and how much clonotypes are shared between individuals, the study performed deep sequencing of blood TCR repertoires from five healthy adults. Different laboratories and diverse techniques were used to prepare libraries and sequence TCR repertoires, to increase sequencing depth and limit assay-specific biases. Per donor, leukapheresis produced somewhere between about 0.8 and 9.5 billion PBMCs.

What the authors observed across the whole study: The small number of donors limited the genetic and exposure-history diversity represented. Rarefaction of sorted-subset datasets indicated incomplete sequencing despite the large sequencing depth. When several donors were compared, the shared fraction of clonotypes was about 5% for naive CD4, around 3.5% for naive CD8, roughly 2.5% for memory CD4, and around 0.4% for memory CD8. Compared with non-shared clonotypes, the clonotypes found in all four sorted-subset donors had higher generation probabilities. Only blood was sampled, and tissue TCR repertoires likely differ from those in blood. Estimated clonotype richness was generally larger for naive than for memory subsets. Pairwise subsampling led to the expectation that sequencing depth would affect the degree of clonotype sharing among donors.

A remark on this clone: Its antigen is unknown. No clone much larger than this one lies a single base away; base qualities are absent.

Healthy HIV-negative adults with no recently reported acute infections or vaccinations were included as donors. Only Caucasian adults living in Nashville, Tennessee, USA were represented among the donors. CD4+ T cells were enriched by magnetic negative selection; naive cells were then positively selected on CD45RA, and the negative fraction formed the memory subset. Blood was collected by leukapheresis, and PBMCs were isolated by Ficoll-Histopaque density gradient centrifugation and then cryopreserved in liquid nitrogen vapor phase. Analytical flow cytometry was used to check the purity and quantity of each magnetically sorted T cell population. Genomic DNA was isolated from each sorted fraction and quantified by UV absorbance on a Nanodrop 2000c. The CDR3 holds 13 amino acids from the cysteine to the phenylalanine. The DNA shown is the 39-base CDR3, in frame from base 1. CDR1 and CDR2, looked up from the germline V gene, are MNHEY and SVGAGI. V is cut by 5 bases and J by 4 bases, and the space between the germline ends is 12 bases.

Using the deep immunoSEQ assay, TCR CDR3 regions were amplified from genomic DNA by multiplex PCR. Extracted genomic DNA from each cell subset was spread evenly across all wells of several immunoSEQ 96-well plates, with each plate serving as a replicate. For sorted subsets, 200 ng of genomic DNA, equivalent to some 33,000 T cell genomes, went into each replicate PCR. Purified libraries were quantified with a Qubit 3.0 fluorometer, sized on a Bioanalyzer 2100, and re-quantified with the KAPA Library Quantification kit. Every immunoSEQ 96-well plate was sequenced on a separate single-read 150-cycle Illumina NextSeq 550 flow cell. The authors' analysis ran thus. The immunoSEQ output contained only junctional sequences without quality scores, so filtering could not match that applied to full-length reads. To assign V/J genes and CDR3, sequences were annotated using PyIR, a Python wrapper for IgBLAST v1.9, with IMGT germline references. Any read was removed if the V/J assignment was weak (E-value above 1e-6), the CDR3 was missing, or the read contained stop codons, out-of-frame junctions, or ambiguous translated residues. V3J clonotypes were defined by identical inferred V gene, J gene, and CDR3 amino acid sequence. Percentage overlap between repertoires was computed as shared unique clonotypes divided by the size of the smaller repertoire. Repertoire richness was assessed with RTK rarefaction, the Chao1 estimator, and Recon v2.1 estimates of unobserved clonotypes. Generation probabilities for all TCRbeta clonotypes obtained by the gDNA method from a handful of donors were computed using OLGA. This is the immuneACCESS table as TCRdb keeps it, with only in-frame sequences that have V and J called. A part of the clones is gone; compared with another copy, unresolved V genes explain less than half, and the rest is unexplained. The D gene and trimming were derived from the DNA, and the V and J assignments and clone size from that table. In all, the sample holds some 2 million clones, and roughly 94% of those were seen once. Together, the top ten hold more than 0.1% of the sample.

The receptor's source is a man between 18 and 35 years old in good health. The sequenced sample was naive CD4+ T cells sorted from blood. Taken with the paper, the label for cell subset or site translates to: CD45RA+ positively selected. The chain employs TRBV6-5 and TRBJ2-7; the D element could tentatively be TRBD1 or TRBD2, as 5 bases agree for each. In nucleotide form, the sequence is TGTGCCAGCAGTCGAGGGACCCAGTACGAGCAGTACTTC. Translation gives CASSRGTQYEQYF.